Following are 9 T cell receptor beta chains from one sample sequenced in a study of blood T cell repertoires in COVID-19. Clones were read by immunoSEQ multiplex PCR, and TCRdb kept only the in-frame ones, dropping some. Seen here are about 180,000 clones, approximately 92% observed once, and the top ten hold approximately 2.1%. The material sequenced was PBMCs or T cells enriched from blood (not recorded which). The source of these receptors is a woman aged 40 to 50 with acute COVID-19.

This clone showed up just a few times. The chain is built from TRBV6-5 and TRBJ2-3; 10 nucleotides align to TRBD2. The germline V gene has CDR1 MNHEY and CDR2 SVGAGI. The CDR3 is 15 residues long. V lost 6 bases, J lost 1 base, and 4 bases stayed unmatched. The CDR3 bases are TGTGCCAGCAGGGGAGCGGGGGGGGGCACAGATACGCAGTATTTT. Translating it yields CASRGAGGGTDTQYF.

This clone was detected a few times. The chain links TRBV28 to TRBJ1-6; the D gene is possibly TRBD1 (6 bases). Trimming left V 8 bases short and J 10 bases short, with 12 bases between. CDR1 MDHEN and CDR2 SYDVKM come from the germline V gene. The CDR3 totals 12 residues. CDR3 nucleotides: TGTGCCAGCGGGGGGGCTTTCTCACCCCTCCACTTT. Amino acid sequence: CASGGAFSPLHF.

The chain employs TRBV2 and TRBJ1-4; the D gene is possibly TRBD1 (5 bases). The CDR3 has 14 amino acids. The V gene's germline CDR1 is SNHLY and CDR2 FYNNEI. V was cut by 5 bases and J by 2 bases, with 9 bases left in between. The CDR3 region is CASSMGGTNEKLFF. The CDR3, as DNA: TGTGCCAGCAGTATGGGGGGTACTAATGAAAAACTGTTTTTT.

The rearrangement joins TRBV7-2 to TRBJ2-1, with a tentative D call TRBD2 (6 bases). CDR3 length: 18 amino acids. CDR1 and CDR2 (germline): SGHTA, FQGNSA. Between the trimmed V and J ends, which lost 1 base and 4 bases, there was a span of 20 bases. CDR3 bases: TGTGCCAGCAGCTTAGAAGATGGAGCGGGCGGTGGGTACAATGAGCAGTTCTTC. Its protein product is CASSLEDGAGGGYNEQFF.

The chain has TRBV5-4 and TRBJ2-2; 8 positions match TRBD2. Germline V gene lookup returns CDR1 SGHNT and CDR2 YYREEE (reference sequence). Trimming took 4 bases from V and 6 from J; bases not matched to a gene: 8. The CDR3 totals 15 residues. CDR3: CASSPYSGASGELFF. CDR3 DNA sequence: TGTGCCAGCAGCCCTTATAGCGGGGCCTCCGGGGAGCTGTTTTTT.

The gene calls are TRBV4-1 and TRBJ1-1; the D gene is possibly TRBD1 (5 bases). This CDR3 is 14 amino acids long. Between the trimmed V and J ends, which lost 5 bases and 1 base, there was a span of 11 bases. Per germline, CDR1 MGHRA and CDR2 YSYEKL. CDR3 bases: TGCGCCAGCAGCAAGGGAACAGGGAACACTGAAGCTTTCTTT. It is translated as CASSKGTGNTEAFF.

The rearrangement joins TRBV5-4 to TRBJ1-4; no firm D call. This CDR3 is 13 amino acids long. V gave up 3 bases and J gave up 8 bases, with 11 bases separating them. Per germline, CDR1 SGHNT and CDR2 YYREEE (reference sequence). The CDR3 DNA sequence: TGTGCCAGCAGCTCGGTGGGAGAAGAAAAACTGTTTTTT. It encodes CASSSVGEEKLFF.

The gene calls are TRBV6-5 and TRBJ2-2; perhaps TRBD1 as D (5 bases). CDR3 size: 15 residues. V was shortened by 4 bases and J by 2 bases, with 11 bases between the two germline ends. CDR1 is MNHEY, CDR2 SVGAGI, per germline. As DNA, the CDR3 is TGTGCCAGCAGTTCCCGGACAACCAACACCGGGGAGCTGTTTTTT. Amino acids: CASSSRTTNTGELFF.

V gene TRBV18 combines with J gene TRBJ1-3, with TRBD1 as a possible D gene (5 bases). Looked up from germline, CDR1 is KGHSH and CDR2 is LQKENI. V was shortened by 2 bases and J by 8 bases, with 13 bases between the two germline ends. CDR3 size: 14 residues. This CDR3 is CASSPAGLGYTIYF. The CDR3 coding sequence is TGTGCCAGCTCACCAGCGGGACTCGGATACACCATATATTTT.